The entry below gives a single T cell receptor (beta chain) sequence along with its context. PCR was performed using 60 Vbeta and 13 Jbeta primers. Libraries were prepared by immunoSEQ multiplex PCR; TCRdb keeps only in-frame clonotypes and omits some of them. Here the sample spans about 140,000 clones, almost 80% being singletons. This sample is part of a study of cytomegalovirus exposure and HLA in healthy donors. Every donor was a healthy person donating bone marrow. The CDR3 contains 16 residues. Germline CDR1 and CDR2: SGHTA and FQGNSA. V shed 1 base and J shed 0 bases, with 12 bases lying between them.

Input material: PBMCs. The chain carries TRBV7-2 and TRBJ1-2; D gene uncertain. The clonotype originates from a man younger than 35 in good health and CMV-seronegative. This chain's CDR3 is CASSLVNTAPNYGYTF. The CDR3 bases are TGTGCCAGCAGCTTAGTTAATACAGCCCCTAACTATGGCTACACCTTC.